This T cell receptor (beta chain) comes out of a study of technical replicates of blood from a handful of donors (dated by TCRdb to the late 2010s). CDR1 and CDR2 are read off the germline V gene (reference sequence) as LNHDA and SQIVND. V has 3 bases trimmed and J has 4 bases trimmed; junction bases matching no gene number 8. The CDR3 sequence holds 15 residues, the cysteine and phenylalanine included. Of the read, only the CDR3 DNA is kept; its 45 bases are in frame from base 1. The library was prepared using the immunoSEQ multiplex PCR assay. What TCRdb holds here is the immuneACCESS table cut down to in-frame rearrangements. Part of the clones is not present; checked against another copy, under half of the missing clones reflect an unresolved V gene, and the others are unexplained. Recorded for this sample are some 87,000 clones; 96% of them occurred a single time. The leading ten clones occupy approximately 0.3% of the sample.

In its sample, this clone was seen once. Its antigen is still unknown. No base-level quality is on record; no much larger clone is a single base apart. This receptor was taken from a human donor in good health. Sequencing was carried out using T cells isolated from PBMCs. Recombination linked TRBV19 to TRBJ2-5; 7 central bases correspond to TRBD2. CDR3 reads: CASSIRAGVGETQYF. The DNA sequence is TGTGCCAGTAGTATTCGTGCGGGAGTAGGAGAGACCCAGTACTTC.